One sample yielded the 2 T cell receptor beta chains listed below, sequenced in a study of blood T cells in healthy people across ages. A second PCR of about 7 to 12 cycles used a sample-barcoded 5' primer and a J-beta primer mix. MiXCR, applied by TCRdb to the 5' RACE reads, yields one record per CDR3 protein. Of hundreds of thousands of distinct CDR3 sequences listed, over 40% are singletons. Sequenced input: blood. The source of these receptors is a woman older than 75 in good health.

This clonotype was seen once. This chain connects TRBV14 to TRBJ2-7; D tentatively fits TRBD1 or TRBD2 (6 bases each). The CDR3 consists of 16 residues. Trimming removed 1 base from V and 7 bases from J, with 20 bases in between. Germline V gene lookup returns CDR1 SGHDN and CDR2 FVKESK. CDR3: CASSQVRGVIDNEQYF. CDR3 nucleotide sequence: TGTGCCAGCAGCCAAGTTAGGGGGGTAATCGACAATGAGCAGTACTTC.

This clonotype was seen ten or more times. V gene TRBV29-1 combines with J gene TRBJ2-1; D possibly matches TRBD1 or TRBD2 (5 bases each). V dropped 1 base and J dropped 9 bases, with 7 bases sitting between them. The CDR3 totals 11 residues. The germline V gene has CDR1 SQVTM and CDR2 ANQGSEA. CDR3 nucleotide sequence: TGCAGCGTTGAAGGTGGGGGTGAGCAGTTCTTC. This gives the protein CSVEGGGEQFF.